These T cell receptor beta chains were read from a single sample in a study of blood T cells in healthy people across ages. TCRdb re-analysed the 5' RACE reads in MiXCR, keeping a single row per CDR3 protein. In the table there are approximately 730,000 distinct CDR3 sequences, about 53% of which are singletons. The sequenced material came from blood. Receptors were obtained from an elderly man in good health. Each CDR3 is given with its conserved first and last residue. The D gene is left open where the match is weak. A row's size may be missing; if present it is once, few, many or a size class.

d_call: -
v_call: TRBV6-5
j_call: TRBJ2-3
clone_size: -
cdr3_nt: TGTGCCAGCAGTTACGGGGCAGGGTTACAGCACAGATACGCGTATTTT
cdr3_aa: CASSYGAGLQHRYAYF

d_call: TRBD1
v_call: TRBV27
j_call: TRBJ2-1
clone_size: -
cdr3_nt: TGTGCCAGCAGATGGACAGGGGGTCAATACAATGAGCAGTTCTTC
cdr3_aa: CASRWTGGQYNEQFF

d_call: TRBD1
v_call: TRBV20-1
j_call: TRBJ2-7
clone_size: many
cdr3_nt: TGCAGTGCTCGATCCGGGACAGGGGACTACGAGCAGTACTTC
cdr3_aa: CSARSGTGDYEQYF

d_call: TRBD2
v_call: TRBV6-5
j_call: TRBJ2-3
clone_size: -
cdr3_nt: TGTGCCACACGGGAGGGACTATACACAGATACGCAGTATTTT
cdr3_aa: CATREGLYTDTQYF

d_call: -
v_call: TRBV3-1
j_call: TRBJ2-3
clone_size: -
cdr3_nt: TGTGCCAGCAGCCAAGCTTGGTCCGAGGGGGGAAACAGATACGCGTATTTT
cdr3_aa: CASSQAWSEGGNRYAYF

d_call: TRBD2
v_call: TRBV3-1
j_call: TRBJ2-1
clone_size: few
cdr3_nt: TGTGCCAGCAGCCATGGGGGACTAGCGGGACATGAGCAGTTCTTC
cdr3_aa: CASSHGGLAGHEQFF

d_call: -
v_call: TRBV3-1
j_call: TRBJ1-2
clone_size: once
cdr3_nt: TGTGCCAGCAGCCAAGGGGCCAAAGGATACGGCTACACCTTC
cdr3_aa: CASSQGAKGYGYTF

d_call: TRBD2
v_call: TRBV15
j_call: TRBJ2-2
clone_size: -
cdr3_nt: TGTGCCACCAGCAGGGATTACGGACTAGCGGGAGACACCGGGGAGCAGTTTTTT
cdr3_aa: CATSRDYGLAGDTGEQFF

d_call: -
v_call: TRBV28
j_call: TRBJ2-7
clone_size: -
cdr3_nt: TGTGCCAGCAGTCCGGGACTCATAGGGGGGCAGTACTTC
cdr3_aa: CASSPGLIGGQYF

d_call: TRBD2
v_call: TRBV3-1
j_call: TRBJ2-7
clone_size: once
cdr3_nt: TGTGCCAGCAGCCAGAGTAGCGGGAGTAACTCCGAGCAGTACTTC
cdr3_aa: CASSQSSGSNSEQYF

d_call: TRBD1
v_call: TRBV7-9
j_call: TRBJ2-7
clone_size: few
cdr3_nt: TGTGCCAGCAGCTTTGAGGGGGCGAGGTACGAGCAGTACTTC
cdr3_aa: CASSFEGARYEQYF

d_call: TRBD2
v_call: TRBV20-1
j_call: TRBJ2-5
clone_size: few
cdr3_nt: TGCAGTGCTAGAACGGGACTAGCGGAAGAGACCCAGTACTTC
cdr3_aa: CSARTGLAEETQYF

d_call: -
v_call: TRBV6-6
j_call: TRBJ2-2
clone_size: -
cdr3_nt: TGTGCCAGCAGGAAAACCGGGGCTAGCACCGGGGAGCTGTTTTTT
cdr3_aa: CASRKTGASTGELFF

d_call: -
v_call: TRBV7-3
j_call: TRBJ1-2
clone_size: -
cdr3_nt: TGTGCCAGCAGCCAAGGCTCAACGGGCTATGGCTACACCTTC
cdr3_aa: CASSQGSTGYGYTF

d_call: TRBD1
v_call: TRBV7-2
j_call: TRBJ1-6
clone_size: once
cdr3_nt: TGTGCCAGCAGCTACGACAGGGGTTTTAATTCACCCCTCCACTTT
cdr3_aa: CASSYDRGFNSPLHF

d_call: -
v_call: TRBV21-1
j_call: TRBJ1-2
clone_size: -
cdr3_nt: TGTGCCAGCAGCAAAGGGAAAGGTAGCTACACCTTC
cdr3_aa: CASSKGKGSYTF

d_call: -
v_call: TRBV9
j_call: TRBJ2-7
clone_size: -
cdr3_nt: TGTGCCAGCAGCCCGGGACTGGACTCCTACGAGCAGTACTTC
cdr3_aa: CASSPGLDSYEQYF

d_call: -
v_call: TRBV20-1
j_call: TRBJ2-7
clone_size: -
cdr3_nt: TGCAGTGCTAGTGCCGAGGTCAACCCCTACGAGCAGTACTTC
cdr3_aa: CSASAEVNPYEQYF

d_call: -
v_call: TRBV20-1
j_call: TRBJ1-5
clone_size: -
cdr3_nt: TGCAGTGCCAGGACCGGGGGTGGGGCTCAGCCCCAGCATTTT
cdr3_aa: CSARTGGGAQPQHF

d_call: -
v_call: TRBV3-1
j_call: TRBJ2-7
clone_size: -
cdr3_nt: TGTGCCAGCAGCCAAGGTTTTAGCGGCTACGAGCAGTACTTC
cdr3_aa: CASSQGFSGYEQYF

d_call: -
v_call: TRBV5-5
j_call: TRBJ1-4
clone_size: -
cdr3_nt: TGTGCCAGCAGCTGGTCAGGGGAAGAGGCTAATGAAAAACTGTTTTTT
cdr3_aa: CASSWSGEEANEKLFF

d_call: -
v_call: TRBV29-1
j_call: TRBJ1-1
clone_size: -
cdr3_nt: TGCAGCGTTGAGACGGGGGGCGCAGCTTTCTTT
cdr3_aa: CSVETGGAAFF

d_call: -
v_call: TRBV5-1
j_call: TRBJ2-4
clone_size: -
cdr3_nt: TGCGCCAGCAGCCCCCTGGGCGAGAACATTCAGTACTTC
cdr3_aa: CASSPLGENIQYF

d_call: TRBD2
v_call: TRBV12-3/TRBV12-4
j_call: TRBJ2-7
clone_size: -
cdr3_nt: TGTGCCAGCAGTTCGGCGGGAGCGCGCTCCTACAATGAGCAGTACTTC
cdr3_aa: CASSSAGARSYNEQYF

d_call: -
v_call: TRBV3-1
j_call: TRBJ2-3
clone_size: few
cdr3_nt: TGTGCCAGCAGCCAAGGAGCGTCAAGCTCGCGATACGCGTATTTT
cdr3_aa: CASSQGASSSRYAYF

d_call: -
v_call: TRBV29-1
j_call: TRBJ2-3
clone_size: -
cdr3_nt: TGCAGCGTTGAAAAAGGACAGACGTACACAGATACGCAGTATTTT
cdr3_aa: CSVEKGQTYTDTQYF

d_call: -
v_call: TRBV2
j_call: TRBJ2-2
clone_size: few
cdr3_nt: TGTGCCAGCAGTGTCCTAGGTGGCACCGGGGAGCTGTTTTTT
cdr3_aa: CASSVLGGTGELFF

d_call: TRBD1
v_call: TRBV28
j_call: TRBJ1-2
clone_size: -
cdr3_nt: TGTGCCAGCAGTCCCGCCGGGACAGGGGCCTATGGCTACACCTTC
cdr3_aa: CASSPAGTGAYGYTF

d_call: -
v_call: TRBV29-1
j_call: TRBJ2-7
clone_size: few
cdr3_nt: TGCAGCGTTGCGACTCCGGGACGCCTCTACGAGCAGTACTTC
cdr3_aa: CSVATPGRLYEQYF

d_call: -
v_call: TRBV29-1
j_call: TRBJ2-7
clone_size: -
cdr3_nt: TGCAGCGTTGAGATCAGTGACGGGGTCAGAGTCAGACCCTACGAGCAGTACTTC
cdr3_aa: CSVEISDGVRVRPYEQYF

d_call: TRBD2
v_call: TRBV29-1
j_call: TRBJ2-7
clone_size: few
cdr3_nt: TGCAGCGTTGGGCTAGCGGGGTCCCTTACTGAGCAGTACTTC
cdr3_aa: CSVGLAGSLTEQYF

d_call: TRBD1
v_call: TRBV7-9
j_call: TRBJ2-7
clone_size: -
cdr3_nt: TGTGCCAGCAGCTTAATCCAGGGGGCACACGAGCAGTACTTC
cdr3_aa: CASSLIQGAHEQYF

d_call: TRBD2
v_call: TRBV7-3
j_call: TRBJ2-3
clone_size: -
cdr3_nt: TGTGTCAGCAGCCCGCGACGACTAGCGGGAGGAACAGATACGCAGTATTTT
cdr3_aa: CVSSPRRLAGGTDTQYF

d_call: TRBD2
v_call: TRBV9
j_call: TRBJ2-5
clone_size: -
cdr3_nt: TGTGCCAGCAGCCTCAACCCCTCTAGCGGGACTGGAGGGGAGACCCAGTACTTC
cdr3_aa: CASSLNPSSGTGGETQYF

d_call: TRBD2
v_call: TRBV5-1
j_call: TRBJ2-2
clone_size: few
cdr3_nt: TGCGCCAGCAGCATACAACTAGCGGCTGACACCGGGGAGCTGTTTTTT
cdr3_aa: CASSIQLAADTGELFF

d_call: -
v_call: TRBV7-8
j_call: TRBJ2-5
clone_size: -
cdr3_nt: TGTGCCAGCACGGCCTCTTGGGCCCGGTACTTC
cdr3_aa: CASTASWARYF

d_call: -
v_call: TRBV10-3
j_call: TRBJ1-2
clone_size: few
cdr3_nt: TGTGCCATCAGTGACTTGGTCGTGGGTAGCTATGGCTACACCTTC
cdr3_aa: CAISDLVVGSYGYTF

d_call: TRBD2
v_call: TRBV24-1
j_call: TRBJ2-1
clone_size: -
cdr3_nt: TGTGCCACCAGTGATACGAGGCTAGCGGGAGACTACAATGAGCAGTTCTTC
cdr3_aa: CATSDTRLAGDYNEQFF

d_call: -
v_call: TRBV10-3
j_call: TRBJ1-6
clone_size: few
cdr3_nt: TGTGCCATCAGTGAGTCGCTGCGGGGGGCGAGTAATTCACCCCTCCACTTT
cdr3_aa: CAISESLRGASNSPLHF

d_call: TRBD2
v_call: TRBV28
j_call: TRBJ2-5
clone_size: -
cdr3_nt: TGTGCCAGCAGTTTGCCTACTAGCGGGAGGGGGAAAGGGGCCCAGTACTTC
cdr3_aa: CASSLPTSGRGKGAQYF

d_call: -
v_call: TRBV4-1
j_call: TRBJ2-5
clone_size: few
cdr3_nt: TGCGCCAGCAGCCTATCCGGGACTCAAGGGTACGAGACCCAGTACTTC
cdr3_aa: CASSLSGTQGYETQYF

d_call: -
v_call: TRBV7-2
j_call: TRBJ2-4
clone_size: -
cdr3_nt: TGTGCCAGCAGCCCCGGGGGTCCCCGGAAGTACTTC
cdr3_aa: CASSPGGPRKYF